This T cell receptor beta chain was retrieved from a study of Ad26.COV2.S vaccination and SARS-CoV-2 variants. Treatment in this sample: some 20 received Ad26.COV2.S at low or high dose, single or two shots; 5 received placebo; per-sample allocation not given. Collection of samples fell on day 63 after the first vaccine or placebo injection. The shot given was an Ad26 vector that makes Wuhan-strain SARS-CoV-2 spike. The CDR3 spans 16 residues. Trimming took 1 base from V and 2 from J, leaving 12 bases between them. The germline gives CDR1 LGHDT, CDR2 YNNKEL (reference sequence). This clone was seen just once. TCRdb's copy holds only in-frame clones and misses some; the assay was immunoSEQ multiplex PCR. The repertoire holds over 400,000 clones, about nine tenths seen once, with approximately 1.6% in the top ten.

The chain links TRBV3-1 (or the pseudogene TRBV3-2) to TRBJ2-1; D might be TRBD2 (5 bases). The starting material was peripheral blood, obtained in a trial of Ad26.COV2.S vaccine versus placebo. The TCR originated in a person aged 18-65 years who received the Ad26.COV2.S COVID-19 vaccine or a placebo. CDR3 in DNA: TGTGCCAGCAGCCAAGGGCGGGTTAGCCCCTACAATGAGCAGTTCTTC. Translating it yields CASSQGRVSPYNEQFF.